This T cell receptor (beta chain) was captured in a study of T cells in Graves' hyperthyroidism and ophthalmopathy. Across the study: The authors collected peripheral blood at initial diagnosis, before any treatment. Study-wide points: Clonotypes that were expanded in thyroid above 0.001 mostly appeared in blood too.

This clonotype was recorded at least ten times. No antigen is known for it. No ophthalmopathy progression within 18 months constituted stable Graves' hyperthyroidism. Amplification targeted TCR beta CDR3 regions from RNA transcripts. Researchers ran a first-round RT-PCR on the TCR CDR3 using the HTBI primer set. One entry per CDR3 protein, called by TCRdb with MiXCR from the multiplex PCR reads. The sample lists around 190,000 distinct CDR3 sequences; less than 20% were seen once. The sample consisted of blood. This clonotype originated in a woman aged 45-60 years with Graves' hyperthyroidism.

For the CDR3, the DNA is TGCAGCGTTCGGAGGGACGCCGTGGAAGCTTTCTTT. Its translation: CSVRRDAVEAFF. V and J are TRBV29-1 and TRBJ1-1, with D perhaps TRBD1 (5 bases). The germline V gene encodes CDR1 SQVTM and CDR2 ANQGSEA. Trimming took 5 bases from V and 8 from J, leaving 15 bases between them. The CDR3 sequence is 12 residues long.